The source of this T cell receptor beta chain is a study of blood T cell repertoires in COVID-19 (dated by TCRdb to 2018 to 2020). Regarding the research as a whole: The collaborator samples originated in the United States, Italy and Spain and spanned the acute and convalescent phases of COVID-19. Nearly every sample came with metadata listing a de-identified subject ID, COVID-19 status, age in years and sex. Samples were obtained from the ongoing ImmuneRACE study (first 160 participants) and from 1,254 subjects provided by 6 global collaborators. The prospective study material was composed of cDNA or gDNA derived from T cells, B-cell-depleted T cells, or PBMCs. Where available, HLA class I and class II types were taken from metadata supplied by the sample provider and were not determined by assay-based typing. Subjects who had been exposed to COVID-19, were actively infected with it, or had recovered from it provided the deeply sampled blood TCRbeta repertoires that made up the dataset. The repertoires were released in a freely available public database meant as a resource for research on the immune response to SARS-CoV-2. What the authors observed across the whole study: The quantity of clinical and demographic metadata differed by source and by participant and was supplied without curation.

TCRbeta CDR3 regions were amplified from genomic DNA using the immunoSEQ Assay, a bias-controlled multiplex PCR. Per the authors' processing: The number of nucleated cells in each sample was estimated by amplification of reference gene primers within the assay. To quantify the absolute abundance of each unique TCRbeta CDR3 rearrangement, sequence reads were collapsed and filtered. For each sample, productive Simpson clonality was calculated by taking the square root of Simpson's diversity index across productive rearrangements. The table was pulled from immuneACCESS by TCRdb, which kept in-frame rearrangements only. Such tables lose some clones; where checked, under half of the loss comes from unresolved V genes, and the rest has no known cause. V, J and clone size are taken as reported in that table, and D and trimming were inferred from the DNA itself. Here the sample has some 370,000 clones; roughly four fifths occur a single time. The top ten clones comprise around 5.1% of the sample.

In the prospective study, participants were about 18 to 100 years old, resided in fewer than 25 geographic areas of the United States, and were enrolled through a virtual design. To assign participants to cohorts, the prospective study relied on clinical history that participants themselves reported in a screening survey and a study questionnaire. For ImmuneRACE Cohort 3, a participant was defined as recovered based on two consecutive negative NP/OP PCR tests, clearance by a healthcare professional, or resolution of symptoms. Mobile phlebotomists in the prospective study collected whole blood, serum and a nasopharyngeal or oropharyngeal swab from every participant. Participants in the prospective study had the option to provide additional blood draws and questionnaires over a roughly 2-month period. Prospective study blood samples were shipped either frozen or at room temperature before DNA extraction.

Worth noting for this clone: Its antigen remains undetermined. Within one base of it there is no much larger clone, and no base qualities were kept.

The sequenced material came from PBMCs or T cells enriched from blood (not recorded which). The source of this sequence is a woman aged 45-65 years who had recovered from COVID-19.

The DNA reads TGTGCCTGGCAGTCCTGGACAGGGGCGGGTGAAGCTTTCTTT. The resulting protein is CAWQSWTGAGEAFF. This chain is built from TRBV30 and TRBJ1-1; 9 central bases correspond to TRBD1. The junction shows trimming of 5 bases on V and 7 bases on J, and the gene matches do not reach 11 bases of it. Per the germline V gene (reference sequence), GTSNPN is the CDR1 and SVGIG is the CDR2. From its cysteine to its phenylalanine, the CDR3 spans 14 amino acids. Only CDR3 DNA remains: 42 bases, in frame from the first base.